The T cell receptor (beta chain) described here comes from a study of T cell repertoires in cytomegalovirus infection. Across the whole study: Recently identified HLA-C-restricted CMV epitopes were used, and well-studied HLA-B-restricted CMV epitopes were used as well. Indications came from public TCR beta signatures; they pointed to CMV infection and to a matching HLA type. General study findings and limits: Summed frequency of shared TCR beta families picked out CMV carriers who also had the relevant HLA.

TCRdb re-called the reads through MiXCR, storing one row per CDR3 protein. Of around 540,000 distinct CDR3 sequences listed, 30% to 35% are singletons. The CDR3 is 15 amino acids. V lost 0 bases to trimming and J lost 3 bases, with 12 bases between them. The germline gives CDR1 MNHEY, CDR2 SVGAGI. In the case of this clonotype: Antigen: not known.

This receptor was taken from a human donor in good health (CMV status not recorded). Some clones in this sample may be carry-over from other donors' samples. This sample comprised cultured PBMCs, obtained from culture after CMV antigen stimulation. The chain employs TRBV6-5 and TRBJ2-7; D is undetermined. The CDR3 DNA is TGTGCCAGCAGTTACTCGCTTAGGGAATACTACGAGCAGTACTTC. Its protein product is CASSYSLREYYEQYF.